These 19 T cell receptor beta chains came from one sample sequenced in a study of blood T cell repertoires in COVID-19. This table comes from immunoSEQ multiplex PCR, and its TCRdb copy is limited to in-frame clones, with some not included. The sample consists of approximately 45,000 clones, 80% to 90% of them appearing once. Sequencing was carried out using peripheral blood. All receptors come from a woman at least 80 years old with acute or convalescent COVID-19.

The chain employs TRBV5-6 and TRBJ1-2; D is undetermined. Germline CDR1 reads SGHDT; CDR2 reads YYEEEE. With 5 bases removed from V and 0 bases from J, the gap between germline ends came to 20 bases. The CDR3 totals 17 residues. The CDR3 protein is CASRPPPIPPSNYGYTF. Here the CDR3 DNA reads TGTGCCAGCAGGCCCCCCCCTATACCCCCGTCTAACTATGGCTACACCTTC.

The V and J genes are TRBV10-3 and TRBJ1-5, with D hard to call. The V end was cut by 4 bases, the J end by 0 bases, with 7 bases between. This CDR3 comprises 14 residues. CDR1 and CDR2 (germline): ENHRY, SYGVKD. CDR3 bases: TGTGCCATCAGTGGAGGGAATAGCAATCAGCCCCAGCATTTT. Its protein product is CAISGGNSNQPQHF.

This clone was seen only once. The rearrangement links TRBV6-1 to TRBJ1-1; D remains unclear. Germline V gene data show CDR1 as MNHNS and CDR2 as SASEGT. This CDR3 has 13 residues. The V end was cut by 2 bases, the J end by 1 base, with 5 bases between. CDR3 nucleotides: TGTGCCAGCAGTGAACTACCGAACACTGAAGCTTTCTTT. Protein sequence: CASSELPNTEAFF.

CDR3 loop: CASSLETGGYTF. DNA of the CDR3: TGTGCCAGCAGCTTAGAGACGGGGGGCTACACCTTC. The chain recombines TRBV7-9 with TRBJ1-2; D ambiguous. The germline gives CDR1 SEHNR, CDR2 FQNEAQ (reference sequence). The CDR3 totals 12 residues. The V end was cut by 1 base, the J end by 8 bases, with 8 bases between.

The V and J genes are TRBV2 and TRBJ1-5, with TRBD1 matching 10 bases. Germline lookup yields CDR1 SNHLY and CDR2 FYNNEI. The CDR3 extends over 14 amino acids. J lost 6 bases, V lost 4 bases, and 3 bases had no gene match. This CDR3 is CASSGDRGSQPQHF. The CDR3 DNA reads as TGTGCCAGCAGTGGGGACAGGGGTTCTCAGCCCCAGCATTTT.

The rearrangement joins TRBV7-3 to TRBJ2-1; 8 nucleotides line up with TRBD2. CDR3 length equals 15 residues. Looked up from germline, CDR1 is SGHTA and CDR2 is FQGTGA. Trimming took 1 base from V and 1 from J; bases not matched to a gene: 0. CDR3 loop: CASSLSGGSYNEQFF. In nucleotides, the CDR3 is TGTGCCAGCAGCTTAAGCGGGGGGTCCTACAATGAGCAGTTCTTC.

The gene calls are TRBV12-3 or TRBV12-4 and TRBJ2-3; D ambiguous. V was pared by 2 bases and J by 1 base, with 4 bases between. The CDR3 runs to 13 residues. The CDR3 nucleotides read TGTGCCAGCAGTTTACCAGGCACAGATACGCAGTATTTT. Its translation: CASSLPGTDTQYF.

The CDR3 coding sequence is TGTGCCAGCAGTTACTCCGGGGTGGAGTCCTACACCTTC. Its translation: CASSYSGVESYTF. V and J are TRBV6-2 or TRBV6-3 and TRBJ1-2; D unresolved. The V and J ends lost 0 bases and 10 bases respectively, with 12 bases between them. The CDR3 runs to 13 residues. Germline V gene lookup returns CDR1 MNHEY and CDR2 SVGEGT.

Only one count was recorded for this clone. The chain uses TRBV2 and TRBJ1-6, with D perhaps TRBD1 (6 bases). The CDR3 has 15 residues. Trimming left V 5 bases short and J 7 bases short, with 15 bases between. Looked up from germline, CDR1 is SNHLY and CDR2 is FYNNEI. The CDR3 DNA follows: TGTGCCAGCAGTCTGTTCAGGGGCGAAAATTCACCCCTCCACTTT. Protein: CASSLFRGENSPLHF.

The V and J genes are TRBV5-1 and TRBJ2-3; D may be TRBD2 (5 bases). Between the trimmed V and J ends, which lost 0 bases and 4 bases, there was a span of 6 bases. Germline CDR1 reads SGHRS; CDR2 reads YFSETQ. This CDR3 contains 13 residues. The DNA for the CDR3 is TGCGCCAGCAGCTTGGCCGGGGCAGATACGCAGTATTTT. Protein: CASSLAGADTQYF.

The rearrangement uses TRBV5-1 and TRBJ2-5, with 8 bases that match TRBD1. V dropped 0 bases and J dropped 4; count of bases not matched to a gene: 5. The germline CDR1 and CDR2 sequences are SGHRS and YFSETQ. This CDR3 region has 15 residues. CDR3 region: CASSLDGRGPETQYF. The CDR3 DNA sequence: TGCGCCAGCAGCTTGGACGGCAGGGGGCCAGAGACCCAGTACTTC.

The chain employs TRBV20-1 and TRBJ1-1; TRBD1 is a possible D gene (6 bases). The CDR3 has 11 amino acids. The ends were cut back, 5 bases at V and 3 bases at J, with 7 bases in the middle. Germline CDR1 and CDR2: DFQATT and SNEGSKA (reference sequence). The CDR3 sequence is CSAGQYTEAFF. The CDR3 bases are TGCAGTGCTGGACAGTACACTGAAGCTTTCTTT.

CDR3 residues: CASSLDTSYQPQHF. The CDR3 coding sequence is TGTGCCAGCAGTTTGGACACCTCGTATCAGCCCCAGCATTTT. V is TRBV25-1 and J is TRBJ1-5; D possibly corresponds to TRBD1 (5 bases). Trimming pared 5 bases from V and 5 bases from J, leaving 13 bases between. Germline loops: CDR1 MGHDK, CDR2 SYGVNS. The CDR3 runs 14 residues.

The chain employs TRBV21-1 and TRBJ1-1; the D call TRBD1 from the table was never checked on the DNA. TRBV21-1 represents a pseudogene. There are 12 residues in the CDR3. DNA of the CDR3: TGTGCCAGCAGCAAAATGCAGGGAGAAGCTTTCTTT. It codes for CASSKMQGEAFF.

The chain recombines TRBV7-9 with TRBJ1-5; 8 positions agree with TRBD1. The CDR3 contains 16 residues. V trimming: 5 bases; J trimming: 0 bases; junction bases outside the gene matches: 6. Germline V gene data show CDR1 as SEHNR and CDR2 as FQNEAQ (reference sequence). The CDR3 DNA follows: TGTGCCAGCAGCAGAACAGGGGGGTATAGCAATCAGCCCCAGCATTTT. As protein: CASSRTGGYSNQPQHF.

This clone is classed as medium-sized. This rearrangement joins TRBV27 to TRBJ1-5; D uncertain. Between the trimmed V and J ends, which lost 3 bases and 3 bases, there was a span of 6 bases. Germline V CDR1 and CDR2: MNHEY, SMNVEV (reference sequence). The CDR3 runs to 13 residues. CDR3 DNA sequence: TGTGCCAGCAGTTTTGGCACCAATCAGCCCCAGCATTTT. This sequence encodes CASSFGTNQPQHF.

The chain recombines TRBV2 with TRBJ1-1; 7 bases align to TRBD1. The CDR3 loop spans 15 amino acids. CDR1 is SNHLY, CDR2 FYNNEI, per germline. The junction had 12 bases not matched to a gene; V was cut back by 6 bases and J by 5 bases. The CDR3 coding sequence is TGTGCCAGCAGGACTTCTACAGGGGTTTCAACTGAAGCTTTCTTT. Protein: CASRTSTGVSTEAFF.

In the case of this clone: This specimen includes other DNA sequences encoding the same CDR3. This chain joins TRBV12-5 and TRBJ1-1; a weak D match, TRBD1 (6 bases). The V gene lost 3 bases and the J gene lost 2 bases, with 7 bases spanning the gap. The CDR3 has 13 amino acids. Germline CDR1 LGHNT, CDR2 FRNRAP. DNA of the CDR3: TGTGCTAGTGGTTTAGGGGGTAACACTGAAGCTTTCTTT. Translated: CASGLGGNTEAFF.

The chain employs TRBV5-4 and TRBJ2-1; 13 nucleotides match TRBD2. Germline CDR1 reads SGHNT; CDR2 reads YYREEE (reference sequence). Unmatched junction bases numbered 7, after V lost 4 bases and J lost 3 bases. The CDR3 totals 17 residues. CDR3 protein: CASSPGTSGAFYNEQFF. In DNA form, the CDR3 reads TGTGCCAGCAGCCCAGGGACTAGCGGGGCGTTCTACAATGAGCAGTTCTTC.